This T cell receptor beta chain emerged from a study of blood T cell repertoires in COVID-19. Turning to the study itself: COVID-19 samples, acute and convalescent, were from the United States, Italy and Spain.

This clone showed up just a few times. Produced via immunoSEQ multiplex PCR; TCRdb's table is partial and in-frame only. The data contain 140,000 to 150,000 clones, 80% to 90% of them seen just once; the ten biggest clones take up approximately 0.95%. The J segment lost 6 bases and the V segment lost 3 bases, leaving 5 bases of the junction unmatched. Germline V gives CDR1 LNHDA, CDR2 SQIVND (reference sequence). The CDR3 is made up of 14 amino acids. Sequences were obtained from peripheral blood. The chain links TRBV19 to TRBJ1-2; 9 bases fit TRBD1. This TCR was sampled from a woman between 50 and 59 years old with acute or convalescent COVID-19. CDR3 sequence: CASSIRGTGNGYTF. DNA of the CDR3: TGTGCCAGTAGTATCAGAGGGACAGGGAATGGCTACACCTTC.